The present T cell receptor (beta chain) was sequenced within a study of long-term antiretroviral therapy in people with HIV. Study outcomes and limitations: It was observed that HIV repertoires exhibited narrower CDR3 length ranges than controls.

Survey-level immunoSEQ v3.0 assays were run. TCRdb's table, derived via immunoSEQ multiplex PCR, lists solely in-frame clones and lacks some. The data hold about 23,000 clones, with over 75% observed a single time. Notes on this clone: The antigen remains undetermined.

CDR3 length: 16 residues. J was trimmed by 0 bases and V by 0 bases; bases with no gene match: 2. Germline loops: CDR1 LGHNA, CDR2 YSLEER. This sample comprised unsorted PBMCs, obtained 0.3 years after starting antiretroviral therapy. The receptor was isolated from a middle-aged man with HIV. The chain links TRBV4-3 to TRBJ2-7; TRBD2 aligns across 10 bases. The CDR3 DNA reads as TGCGCCAGCAGCCAAGATCGGACTAGCGGCTCCTACGAGCAGTACTTC. It is translated as CASSQDRTSGSYEQYF.